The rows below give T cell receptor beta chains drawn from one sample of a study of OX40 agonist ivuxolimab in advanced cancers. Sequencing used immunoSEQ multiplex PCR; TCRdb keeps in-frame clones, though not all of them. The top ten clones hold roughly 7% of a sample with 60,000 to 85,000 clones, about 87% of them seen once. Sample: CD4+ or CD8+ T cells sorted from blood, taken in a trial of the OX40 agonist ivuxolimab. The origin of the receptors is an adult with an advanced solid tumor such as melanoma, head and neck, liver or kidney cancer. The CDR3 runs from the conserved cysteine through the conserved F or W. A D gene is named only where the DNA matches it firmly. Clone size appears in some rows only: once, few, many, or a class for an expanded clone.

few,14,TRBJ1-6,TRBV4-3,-,TGCGCCAGCAGCCAAGGGGAAGCCTATTCACCCCTCCACTTT,CASSQGEAYSPLHF
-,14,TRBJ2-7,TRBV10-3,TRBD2,TGTGCCATCAGTACCGGGACTACCGCCTACGAGCAGTACTTC,CAISTGTTAYEQYF
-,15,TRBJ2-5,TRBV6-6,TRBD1,TGTGCCAGCAGTATTGGACAGGGGCCGGGGGAGACCCAGTACTTC,CASSIGQGPGETQYF
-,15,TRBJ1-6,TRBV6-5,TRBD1,TGTGCCAGCAGCACCGGGACAGCATATAATTCACCCCTCCACTTT,CASSTGTAYNSPLHF
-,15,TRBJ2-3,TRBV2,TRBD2,TGTGCCAGCAGTGCTGCTAGCGGGAGTAAAGATACGCAGTATTTT,CASSAASGSKDTQYF
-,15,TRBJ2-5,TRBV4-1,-,TGCGCCAGCAGCTCTGACTCAGGGTCTCGAGAGACCCAGTACTTC,CASSSDSGSRETQYF
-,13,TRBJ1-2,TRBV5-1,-,TGCGCCAGCAGCCCAACCCTCAATCGGGGCTACACCTTC,CASSPTLNRGYTF
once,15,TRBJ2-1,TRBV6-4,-,TGTGCCAGCAGCCCCAGGGGGACGGGGGTCGATGAGCAGTTCTTC,CASSPRGTGVDEQFF
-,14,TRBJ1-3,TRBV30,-,TGTGCCTGGAGTGTAGGGCGCTCTGGAAACACCATATATTTT,CAWSVGRSGNTIYF
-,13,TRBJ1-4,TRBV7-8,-,TGTGCCAGCAGCCCTAGTGGGTCTCGGGTACTGTTTTTT,CASSPSGSRVLFF
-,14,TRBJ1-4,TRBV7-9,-,TGTGCCAGCAGCACCGGGACAAGTAATGAAAAACTGTTTTTT,CASSTGTSNEKLFF
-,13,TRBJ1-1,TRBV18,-,TGTGCCAGCTCACCACGGTCGCGGACTGAAGCTTTCTTT,CASSPRSRTEAFF
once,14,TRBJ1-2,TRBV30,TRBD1,TGTGCCTGGAGGGGACAGCACCTTCTCCACGGCTACACCTTC,CAWRGQHLLHGYTF
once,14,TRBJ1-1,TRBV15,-,TGTGCCACCAGCAGAGTGTGGAGTGCCACTGAAGCTTTCTTT,CATSRVWSATEAFF
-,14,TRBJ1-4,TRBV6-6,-,TGTGCCAGCAGTTACGGGGCATCTAATGAAAAACTGTTTTTT,CASSYGASNEKLFF
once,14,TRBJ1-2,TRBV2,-,TGTGCCAGCAGAGAACAGGGTATACACTATGGCTACACCTTC,CASREQGIHYGYTF
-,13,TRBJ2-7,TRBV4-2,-,TGTGCCAGCAGCTCTCCAGGGGACCGCGAGCAGTACTTC,CASSSPGDREQYF
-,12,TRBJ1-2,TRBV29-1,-,TGCAGCGTTAGCCAGGGAAACTATGGCTACACCTTC,CSVSQGNYGYTF
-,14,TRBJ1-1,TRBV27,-,TGTGCCAGCAGTGTTGCGGGGGACTACACTGAAGCTTTCTTT,CASSVAGDYTEAFF
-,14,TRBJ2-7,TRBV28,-,TGTGCCACCCTGGGAGGGACAGGAGGATACGAGCAGTACTTC,CATLGGTGGYEQYF
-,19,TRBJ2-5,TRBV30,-,TGTGCCTGGAGTGTGGGTGGGGCAGCGCGGGGGCGTCGCCAAGAGACCCAGTACTTC,CAWSVGGAARGRRQETQYF
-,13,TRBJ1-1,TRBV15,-,TGTGCCACCAGCAGAGGAGTATACACTGAAGCTTTCTTT,CATSRGVYTEAFF
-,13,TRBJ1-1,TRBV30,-,TGTGCCTGGAGTCGACTGGGGAACACTGAAGCTTTCTTT,CAWSRLGNTEAFF
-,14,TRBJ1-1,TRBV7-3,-,TGTGCCAGCAGCGCCCAACCAGGAGGCTCTGAAGCTTTCTTT,CASSAQPGGSEAFF
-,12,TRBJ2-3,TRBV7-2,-,TGTGCCAGCACCCGAGATACAGATACGCAGTATTTT,CASTRDTDTQYF
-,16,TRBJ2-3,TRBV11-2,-,TGTGCCAGCAGCTTAAGTGGGGGGACTAGCACAGATACGCAGTATTTT,CASSLSGGTSTDTQYF
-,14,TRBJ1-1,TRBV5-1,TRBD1,TGCGCCAGCAGTGGTCTCGGGACAGGGGGCATGGCTTTCTTT,CASSGLGTGGMAFF
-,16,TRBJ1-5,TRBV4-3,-,TGCGCCAGCAGCCAAGAGTGGGGTTATAGCAATCAGCCCCAGCATTTT,CASSQEWGYSNQPQHF
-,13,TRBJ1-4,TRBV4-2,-,TGTGCCAGCAGCCAAGATGAGGAGGAAAAACTGTTTTTT,CASSQDEEEKLFF
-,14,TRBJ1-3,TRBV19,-,TGTGCCAGTAACCCGGACACAGCCGGAAACACCATATATTTT,CASNPDTAGNTIYF
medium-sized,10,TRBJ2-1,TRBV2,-,TGTGCCAGCGGGGGAAGTGAGCAGTTCTTC,CASGGSEQFF
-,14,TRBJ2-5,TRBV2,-,TGTGCCAGCAGTGCAACACAGGGAGGGGAGACCCAGTACTTC,CASSATQGGETQYF
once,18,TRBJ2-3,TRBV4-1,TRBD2,TGCGCCAGCAGCCAGGGGGGGTCCCTAGCGGGAGCGGGAGATACGCAGTATTTT,CASSQGGSLAGAGDTQYF
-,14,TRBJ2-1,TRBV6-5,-,TGTGCCAGCAGAACCGAACTAGCTCACAATGAGCAGTTCTTC,CASRTELAHNEQFF
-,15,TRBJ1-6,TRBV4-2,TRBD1,TGTGCCAGCAGCCAGGCGACAGGGGAAAATTCACCCCTCCACTTT,CASSQATGENSPLHF
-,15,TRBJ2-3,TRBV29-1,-,TGCAGCGTTCCCACTAGCTCTTCTAGCACAGATACGCAGTATTTT,CSVPTSSSSTDTQYF
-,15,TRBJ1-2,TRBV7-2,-,TGTGCCAGCAGCTTGGTGAGGGTTTCTAACTATGGCTACACCTTC,CASSLVRVSNYGYTF
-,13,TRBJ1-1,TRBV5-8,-,TGTGCCAGCAGCTCAATAGGGCGGCTTGAAGCTTTCTTT,CASSSIGRLEAFF
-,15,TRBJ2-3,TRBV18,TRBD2,TGTGCCAGCTCACGGACGGGGGGGAGCGCAGATACGCAGTATTTT,CASSRTGGSADTQYF
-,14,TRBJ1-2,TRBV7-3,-,TGTGCCAGCAGCTTAAGTGGGGGTCCGGAAGGCTACACCTTC,CASSLSGGPEGYTF
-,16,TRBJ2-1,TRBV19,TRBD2,TGTGCCAGTAGTATAGTGGGGGGGTCCTCCTACAATGAGCAGTTCTTC,CASSIVGGSSYNEQFF
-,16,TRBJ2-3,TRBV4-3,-,TGCGCCAGCAGCCAAGCGGGTCCCCCTTCGGCAGATACGCAGTATTTT,CASSQAGPPSADTQYF
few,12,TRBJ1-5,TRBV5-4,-,TGTGCCAGCAGCTTGGACGGGGGGCCCCAGCATTTT,CASSLDGGPQHF